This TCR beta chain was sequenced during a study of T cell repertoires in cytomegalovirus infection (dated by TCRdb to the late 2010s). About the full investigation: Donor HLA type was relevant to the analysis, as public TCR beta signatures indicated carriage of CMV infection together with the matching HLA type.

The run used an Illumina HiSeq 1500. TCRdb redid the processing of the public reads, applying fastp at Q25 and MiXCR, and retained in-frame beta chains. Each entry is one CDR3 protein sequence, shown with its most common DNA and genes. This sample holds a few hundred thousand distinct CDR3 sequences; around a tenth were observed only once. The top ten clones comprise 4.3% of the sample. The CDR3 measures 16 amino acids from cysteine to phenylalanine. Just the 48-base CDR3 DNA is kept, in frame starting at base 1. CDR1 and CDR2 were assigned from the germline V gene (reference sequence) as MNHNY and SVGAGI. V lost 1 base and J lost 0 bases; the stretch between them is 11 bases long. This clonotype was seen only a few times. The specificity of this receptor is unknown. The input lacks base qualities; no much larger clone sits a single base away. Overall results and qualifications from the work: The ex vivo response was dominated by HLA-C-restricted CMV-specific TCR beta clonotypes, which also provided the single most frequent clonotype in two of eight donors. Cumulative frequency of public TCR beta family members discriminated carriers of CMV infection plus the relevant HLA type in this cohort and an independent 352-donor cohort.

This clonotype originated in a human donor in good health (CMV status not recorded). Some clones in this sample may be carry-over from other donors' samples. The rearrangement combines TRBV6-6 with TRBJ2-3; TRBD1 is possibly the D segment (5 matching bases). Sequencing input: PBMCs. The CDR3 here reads CASSYWGRISTDTQYF. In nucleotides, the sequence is TGTGCCAGCAGTTACTGGGGCAGGATTAGCACAGATACGCAGTATTTT.